What follows are 22 T cell receptor beta chains derived from one specimen sequenced in a study of T cell responses to AZD1222 COVID-19 vaccine. The method was immunoSEQ multiplex PCR; TCRdb's version includes in-frame clones alone and lacks a portion of them. The data show approximately 85,000 clones, about 86% seen once. Sequenced here: peripheral blood, sampled on day 0 of AZD1222 vaccination. All receptors derive from an adult in good health.

The chain is built from TRBV10-3 and TRBJ1-6, with unresolved D. Looked up from germline, CDR1 is ENHRY and CDR2 is SYGVKD. This CDR3 contains 15 residues. The V end was cut by 8 bases, the J end by 3 bases, with 14 bases between. The CDR3 bases are TGTGCCATCGGAGAGGTAAAGGGCTATAATTCACCCCTCCACTTT. Translating it yields CAIGEVKGYNSPLHF.

V gene TRBV7-6 combines with J gene TRBJ2-3; TRBD2 might be the D (6 bases). Germline CDR1 reads SGHVS; CDR2 reads FNYEAQ. Between the trimmed V and J ends, which lost 4 bases and 1 base, there was a span of 9 bases. CDR3 length: 14 amino acids. CDR3 amino acids: CASSSGGGTDTQYF. The DNA for the CDR3 is TGTGCCAGCAGCTCTGGAGGGGGCACAGATACGCAGTATTTT.

The chain combines TRBV9 with TRBJ2-7, with D perhaps matching TRBD1 (6 bases). The CDR3 has 15 amino acids. Between the trimmed V and J ends, which lost 4 bases and 12 bases, there was a span of 26 bases. CDR1 and CDR2 (germline): SGDLS, YYNGEE. CDR3 nucleotide sequence: TGTGCCAGCAGCTTCTCCCGGGACACTCTCACGGGGCTGTACTTC. Its translation is CASSFSRDTLTGLYF.

The rearrangement links TRBV9 to TRBJ1-6; tentative D call: TRBD1 (6 bases). This CDR3 has 14 residues. V lost 2 bases to trimming and J lost 8 bases, with 11 bases between them. The germline gives CDR1 SGDLS, CDR2 YYNGEE. The chain's CDR3 is CASSVRGAYSPLHF. The CDR3 DNA is TGTGCCAGCAGCGTCAGGGGCGCTTATTCACCCCTCCACTTT.

The chain joins TRBV4-3 to TRBJ2-6, with D possibly TRBD1 on 6 matching bases. Trimming pared 0 bases from V and 1 base from J, leaving 10 bases between. Germline V lookup: CDR1 LGHNA, CDR2 YSLEER. This CDR3 is built from 17 residues. As DNA, the CDR3 is TGCGCCAGCAGCCAAGAGGGCACAGGGTCTGGGGCCAACGTCCTGACTTTC. Encoded protein: CASSQEGTGSGANVLTF.

This clone was seen a handful of times. The chain employs TRBV11-2 and TRBJ2-7; 8 bases are shared with TRBD2. The CDR3 is 15 amino acids. Germline assignment: CDR1 SGHAT and CDR2 FQNNGV. Trimming cost V 5 bases and J 3 bases; bases outside gene matches: 9. CDR3 sequence reads: CASSTPRGGGYEQYF. The CDR3 DNA follows: TGTGCCAGCAGCACCCCTCGGGGGGGCGGCTACGAGCAGTACTTC.

The chain joins TRBV19 to TRBJ1-2; the match to TRBD1 covers 7 bases. Germline V gives CDR1 LNHDA, CDR2 SQIVND (reference sequence). V was clipped by 1 base and J by 6 bases; unmatched bases: 14. The CDR3 has 17 residues. CDR3 nucleotides: TGTGCCAGTAGTATAGGGGGACAGTCAGTGAAGACCCATGGCTACACCTTC. Protein product: CASSIGGQSVKTHGYTF.

The V and J genes are TRBV4-1 and TRBJ1-6; D is uncertain. Trimming took off 3 bases at V and 9 bases at J, with 12 bases between the two ends. This CDR3 spans 14 amino acids. Germline lookup yields CDR1 MGHRA and CDR2 YSYEKL. DNA for the CDR3: TGCGCCAGCAGCCAGGTCCCACCAATTTCACCCCTCCACTTT. Its translation is CASSQVPPISPLHF.

V is TRBV27 and J is TRBJ2-7; maybe TRBD1 (6 bases). V lost 2 bases and J lost 1, with 9 bases in between. This CDR3 contains 14 residues. The germline gives CDR1 MNHEY, CDR2 SMNVEV (reference sequence). Written as DNA, the CDR3 is TGTGCCAGCAGTTTACAGGGGAGTTCCTACGAGCAGTACTTC. It is translated as CASSLQGSSYEQYF.

In its sample, this clone was seen once. This rearrangement joins TRBV19 to TRBJ2-2; TRBD2 matches 8 bases. Trimming removed 4 bases from V and 4 bases from J; junction bases left unmatched: 11. The CDR3 runs 17 residues. Looked up from germline, CDR1 is LNHDA and CDR2 is SQIVND (reference sequence). The CDR3 loop reads CASSKVSGTYFTGELFF. The CDR3 DNA reads TGTGCCAGTAGTAAGGTTAGCGGGACTTACTTCACCGGGGAGCTGTTTTTT.

V and J are TRBV6-5 and TRBJ1-2, with TRBD1 as a possible D gene (6 bases). The germline V gene encodes CDR1 MNHEY and CDR2 SVGAGI. CDR3 length equals 12 residues. Deletions cut 8 bases from V and 8 bases from J, with 15 bases between. In nucleotides, the CDR3 is TGTGCCAGCCGAACAGGGTCGGGCGGCTACACCTTC. It codes for CASRTGSGGYTF.

The chain combines TRBV27 with TRBJ2-1; a weak D match, TRBD1 (5 bases). The CDR3 length is 14 residues. Trimming pared 4 bases from V and 8 bases from J, leaving 15 bases between. CDR1 MNHEY and CDR2 SMNVEV come from the germline V gene (reference sequence). CDR3 amino acids: CASSWGPTGYEQFF. The CDR3 nucleotides are TGTGCCAGCAGTTGGGGCCCGACTGGCTATGAGCAGTTCTTC.

V gene TRBV7-8 combines with J gene TRBJ2-3; perhaps TRBD2 as D (5 bases). The CDR3 length is 17 residues. V gave up 1 base and J gave up 12 bases, with 26 bases separating them. The germline CDR1 and CDR2 sequences are SGHVS and FQNEAQ. This chain's CDR3 is CASSLVVPEVTSPAQYF. CDR3 bases: TGTGCCAGCAGCTTAGTTGTCCCGGAGGTAACGTCACCGGCCCAGTATTTT.

The CDR3 DNA reads as TGTGCCAGCAGCCAAGCGGGCAGGGCCCAGCCCCAGCATTTT. This codes for CASSQAGRAQPQHF. The genes are TRBV3-1 (or the pseudogene TRBV3-2) and TRBJ1-5; weak D call: TRBD1 (5 bases). This CDR3 comprises 14 residues. V dropped 1 base and J dropped 7 bases, with 11 bases sitting between them. CDR1 is LGHDT, CDR2 YNNKEL, per germline (reference sequence).

The V and J genes are TRBV11-3 and TRBJ2-5; tentative D call: TRBD2 (5 bases). Looked up from germline, CDR1 is SGHNT and CDR2 is YENEEA. Trimming took 7 bases from V and 2 from J, leaving 8 bases between them. The CDR3 covers 12 residues. The CDR3 sequence is CASTGDQETQYF. In DNA form, the CDR3 reads TGTGCCAGCACCGGGGATCAAGAGACCCAGTACTTC.

The V call is TRBV5-5, the J call TRBJ2-7, with no clear D. V lost 0 bases and J lost 5, with 6 bases in between. The CDR3 loop spans 12 amino acids. Germline V gene lookup returns CDR1 SGHKS and CDR2 YYEKEE (reference sequence). CDR3 sequence (DNA): TGTGCCAGCAGCTTGGAGTTCAACGAGCAGTACTTC. Translating gives CASSLEFNEQYF.

The chain uses TRBV27 and TRBJ1-5, with 9 bases lining up with TRBD1. Germline V gene lookup returns CDR1 MNHEY and CDR2 SMNVEV (reference sequence). V shed 6 bases, J shed 4 bases, and the junction held 4 bases outside the gene matches. The CDR3 totals 14 residues. CDR3 residues: CASRRGQGNQPQHF. The CDR3 bases are TGTGCCAGCAGGCGGGGACAGGGTAATCAGCCCCAGCATTTT.

The chain recombines TRBV7-6 with TRBJ2-5; possibly TRBD2 for D (6 bases). The germline V and J ends were trimmed by 5 bases and 5 bases, with 18 bases remaining between them. Germline V CDR1 and CDR2: SGHVS, FNYEAQ. The length of the CDR3 is 15 residues. This CDR3 is CASSTHPGVGETQYF. The CDR3 DNA follows: TGTGCCAGCAGCACCCACCCGGGGGTTGGGGAGACCCAGTACTTC.

This rearrangement joins TRBV4-1 to TRBJ2-7; the D is unclear. Trimming cost V 0 bases and J 4 bases, with 13 bases left between them. The CDR3 loop spans 15 amino acids. The germline V gene has CDR1 MGHRA and CDR2 YSYEKL. DNA for the CDR3: TGCGCCAGCAGCCAAGATATGGGCAGAGTATACGAGCAGTACTTC. It translates to CASSQDMGRVYEQYF.

The rearrangement links TRBV5-4 to TRBJ1-1; TRBD1 matches at 8 bases. The germline CDR1 and CDR2 sequences are SGHNT and YYREEE (reference sequence). Trimming took 1 base from V and 3 from J; bases not matched to a gene: 11. This CDR3 has 17 residues. The CDR3 DNA reads as TGTGCCAGCAGCTTGCCAGGGGGCGCGTTTACCCACACTGAAGCTTTCTTT. It is translated as CASSLPGGAFTHTEAFF.

This chain joins TRBV7-9 and TRBJ2-1, with a tentative D call TRBD1 (6 bases). V was trimmed by 3 bases and J by 3 bases, leaving 18 bases between them. In germline, CDR1 is SEHNR, CDR2 FQNEAQ (reference sequence). The CDR3 spans 17 residues. As DNA, the CDR3 is TGTGCCAGCAGCTTTTACTCTCTGGCAGGGGACTACAATGAGCAGTTCTTC. Translation: CASSFYSLAGDYNEQFF.

The CDR3 coding sequence is TGTGCCAGCAGCTTAGCGACAGGACCCCTGAGCTCCTATAATTCACCCCTCCACTTT. This translates into CASSLATGPLSSYNSPLHF. The rearrangement joins TRBV7-6 to TRBJ1-6, with D possibly TRBD1 on 6 matching bases. The CDR3 covers 19 residues. Germline V gene data show CDR1 as SGHVS and CDR2 as FNYEAQ. The germline V and J ends were trimmed by 0 bases and 0 bases, with 15 bases remaining between them.